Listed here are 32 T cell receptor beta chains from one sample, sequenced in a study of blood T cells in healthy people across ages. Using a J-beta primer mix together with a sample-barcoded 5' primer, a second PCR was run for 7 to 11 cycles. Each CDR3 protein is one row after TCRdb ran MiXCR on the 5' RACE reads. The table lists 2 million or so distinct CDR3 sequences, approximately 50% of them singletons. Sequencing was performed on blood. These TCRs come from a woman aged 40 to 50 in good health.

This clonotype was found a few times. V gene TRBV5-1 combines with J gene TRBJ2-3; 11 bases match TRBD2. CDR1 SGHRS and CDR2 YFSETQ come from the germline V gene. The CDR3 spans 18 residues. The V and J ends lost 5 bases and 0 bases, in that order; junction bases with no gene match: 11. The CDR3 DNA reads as TGCGCCAGCAGATTTGACCCGGGACTAGCGGTGAGCACAGATACGCAGTATTTT. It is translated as CASRFDPGLAVSTDTQYF.

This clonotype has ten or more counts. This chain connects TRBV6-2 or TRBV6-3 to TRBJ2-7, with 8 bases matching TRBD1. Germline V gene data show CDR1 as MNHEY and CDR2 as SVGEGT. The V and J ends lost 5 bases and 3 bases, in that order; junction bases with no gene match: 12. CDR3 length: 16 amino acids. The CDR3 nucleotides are TGTGCCAGCAGTCTCCTAAGGGGACAGGTGGACTACGAGCAGTACTTC. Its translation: CASSLLRGQVDYEQYF.

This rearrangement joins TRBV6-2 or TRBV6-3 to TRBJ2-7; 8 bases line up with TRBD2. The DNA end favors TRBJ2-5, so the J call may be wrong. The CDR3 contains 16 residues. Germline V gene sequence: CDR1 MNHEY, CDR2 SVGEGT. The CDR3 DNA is TGTGCCACCTATGGAGTCAGCGGGGGAGTCGAAGAGACCCAGTACTTC. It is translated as CATYGVSGGVEETQYF.

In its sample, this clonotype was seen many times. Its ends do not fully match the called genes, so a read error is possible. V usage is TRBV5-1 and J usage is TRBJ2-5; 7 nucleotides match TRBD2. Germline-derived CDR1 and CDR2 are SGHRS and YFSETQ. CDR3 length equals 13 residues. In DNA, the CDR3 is TGTGCCAGCAGCCCTGGGGGGGTGGAGACCCAGTACTTC. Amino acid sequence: CASSPGGVETQYF.

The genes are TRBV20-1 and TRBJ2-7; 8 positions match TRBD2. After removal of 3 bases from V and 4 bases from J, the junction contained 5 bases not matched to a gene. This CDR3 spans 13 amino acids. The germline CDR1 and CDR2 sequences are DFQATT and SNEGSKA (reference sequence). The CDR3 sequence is CSASTSGKYEQYF. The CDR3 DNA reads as TGCAGTGCTAGCACTAGCGGAAAATACGAGCAGTACTTC.

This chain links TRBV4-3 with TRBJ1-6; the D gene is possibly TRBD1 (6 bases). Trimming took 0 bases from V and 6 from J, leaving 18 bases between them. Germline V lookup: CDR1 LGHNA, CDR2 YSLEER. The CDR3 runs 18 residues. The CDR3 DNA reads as TGCGCCAGCAGCCAAGATGTAACAGGGACCGAGGGTAATTCACCCCTCCACTTT. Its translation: CASSQDVTGTEGNSPLHF.

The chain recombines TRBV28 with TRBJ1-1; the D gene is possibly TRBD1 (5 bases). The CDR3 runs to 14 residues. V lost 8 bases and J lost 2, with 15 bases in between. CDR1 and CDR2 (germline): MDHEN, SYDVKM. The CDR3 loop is CASGALSANTEAFF. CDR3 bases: TGTGCCAGCGGGGCACTCAGCGCTAACACTGAAGCTTTCTTT.

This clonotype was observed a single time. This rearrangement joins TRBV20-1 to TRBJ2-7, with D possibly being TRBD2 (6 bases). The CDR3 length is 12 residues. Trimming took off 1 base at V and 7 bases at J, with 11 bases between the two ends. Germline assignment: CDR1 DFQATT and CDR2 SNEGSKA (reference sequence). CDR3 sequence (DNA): TGCAGTGCTAGAGGGAGGGGTTGGGAGCAGTACTTC. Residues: CSARGRGWEQYF.

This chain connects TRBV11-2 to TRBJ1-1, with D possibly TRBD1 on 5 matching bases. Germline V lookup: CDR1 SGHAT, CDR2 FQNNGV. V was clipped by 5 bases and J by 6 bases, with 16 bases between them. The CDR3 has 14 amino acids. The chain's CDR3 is CASSLGPTGPEAFF. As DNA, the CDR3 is TGTGCCAGCAGCCTGGGACCCACGGGCCCTGAAGCTTTCTTT.

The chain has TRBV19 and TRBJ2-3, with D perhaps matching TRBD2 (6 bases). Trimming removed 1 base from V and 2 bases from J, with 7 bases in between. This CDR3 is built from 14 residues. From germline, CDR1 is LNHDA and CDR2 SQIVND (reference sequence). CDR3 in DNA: TGTGCCAGTAGTATAGCGGGAGACACAGATACGCAGTATTTT. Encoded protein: CASSIAGDTDTQYF.

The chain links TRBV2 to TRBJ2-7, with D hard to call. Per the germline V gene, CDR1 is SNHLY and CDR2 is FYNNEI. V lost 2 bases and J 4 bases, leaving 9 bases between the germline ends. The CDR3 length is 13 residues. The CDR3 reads CASSESVGYEQYF. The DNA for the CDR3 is TGTGCCAGCAGTGAAAGTGTGGGGTACGAGCAGTACTTC.

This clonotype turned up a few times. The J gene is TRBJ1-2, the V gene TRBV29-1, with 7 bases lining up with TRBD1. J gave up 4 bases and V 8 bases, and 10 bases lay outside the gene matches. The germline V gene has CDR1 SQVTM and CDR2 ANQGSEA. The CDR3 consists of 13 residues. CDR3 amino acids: CSFPDRSGYGYTF. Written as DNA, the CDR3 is TGCAGCTTTCCGGACAGGAGTGGCTATGGCTACACCTTC.

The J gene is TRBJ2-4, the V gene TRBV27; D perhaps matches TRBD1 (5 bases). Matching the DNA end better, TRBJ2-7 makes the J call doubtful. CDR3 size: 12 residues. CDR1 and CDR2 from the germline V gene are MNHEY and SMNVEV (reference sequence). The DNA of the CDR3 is TGTGCCACCTCAAAGGGGAACGACGAGCAGTACTTC. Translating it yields CATSKGNDEQYF.

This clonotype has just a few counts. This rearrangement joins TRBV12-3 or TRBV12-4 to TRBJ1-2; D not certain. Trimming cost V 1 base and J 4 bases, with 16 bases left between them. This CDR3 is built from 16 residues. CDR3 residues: CASSLGEIVDPYGYTF. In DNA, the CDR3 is TGTGCCAGCAGTTTAGGCGAAATAGTCGACCCCTATGGCTACACCTTC.

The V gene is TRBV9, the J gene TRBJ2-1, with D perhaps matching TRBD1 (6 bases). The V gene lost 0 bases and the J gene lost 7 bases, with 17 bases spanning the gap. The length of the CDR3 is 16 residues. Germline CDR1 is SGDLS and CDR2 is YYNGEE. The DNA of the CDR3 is TGTGCCAGCAGCGTAGCAGGGGCCCTTTCGGGGAATGAGCAGTTCTTC. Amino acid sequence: CASSVAGALSGNEQFF. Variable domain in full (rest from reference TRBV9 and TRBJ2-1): DSGVTQTPKHLITATGQRVTLRCSPRSGDLSVYWYQQSLDQGLQFLIQYYNGEERAKGNILERFSAQQFPDLHSELNLSSLELGDSALYFCASSVAGALSGNEQFFGPGTRLTVL.

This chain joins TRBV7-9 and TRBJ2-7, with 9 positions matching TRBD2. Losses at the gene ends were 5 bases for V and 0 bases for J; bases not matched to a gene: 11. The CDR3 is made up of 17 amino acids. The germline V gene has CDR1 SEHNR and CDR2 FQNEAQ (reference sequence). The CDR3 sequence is CASSPMDLAGSSYEQYF. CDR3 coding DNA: TGTGCCAGCAGCCCAATGGACCTAGCGGGGTCCTCCTACGAGCAGTACTTC.

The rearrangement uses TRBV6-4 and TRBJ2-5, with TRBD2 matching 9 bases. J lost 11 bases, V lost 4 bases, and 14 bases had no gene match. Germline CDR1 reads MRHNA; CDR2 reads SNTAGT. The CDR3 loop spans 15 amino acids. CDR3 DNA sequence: TGTGCCAGCAGTGGCGGGACTAGCCCCACCAATGAGCAGTACTTC. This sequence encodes CASSGGTSPTNEQYF.

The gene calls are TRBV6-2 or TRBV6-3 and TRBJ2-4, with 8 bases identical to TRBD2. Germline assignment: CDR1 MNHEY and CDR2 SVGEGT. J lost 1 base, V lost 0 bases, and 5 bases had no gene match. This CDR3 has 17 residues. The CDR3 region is CASSYSGGAWAKNIQYF. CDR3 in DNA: TGTGCCAGCAGTTACTCCGGGGGGGCCTGGGCCAAAAACATTCAGTACTTC.

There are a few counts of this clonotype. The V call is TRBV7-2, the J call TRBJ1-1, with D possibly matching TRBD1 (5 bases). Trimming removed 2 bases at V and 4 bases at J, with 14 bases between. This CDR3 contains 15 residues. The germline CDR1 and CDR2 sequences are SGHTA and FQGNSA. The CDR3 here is CASSLITQGGTEAFF. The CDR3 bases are TGTGCCAGCAGCTTAATCACCCAGGGAGGCACTGAAGCTTTCTTT.

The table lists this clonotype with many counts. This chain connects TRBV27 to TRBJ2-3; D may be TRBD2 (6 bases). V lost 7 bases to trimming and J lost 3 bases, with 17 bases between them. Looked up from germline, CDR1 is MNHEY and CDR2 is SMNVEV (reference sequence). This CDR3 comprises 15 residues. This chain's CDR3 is CASKRWGVRTDTQYF. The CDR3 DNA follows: TGTGCCAGCAAACGCTGGGGGGTTAGGACAGATACGCAGTATTTT.

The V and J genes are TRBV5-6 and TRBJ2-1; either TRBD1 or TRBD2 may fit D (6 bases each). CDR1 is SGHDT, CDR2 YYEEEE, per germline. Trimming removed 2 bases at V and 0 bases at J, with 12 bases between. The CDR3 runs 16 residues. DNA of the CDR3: TGTGCCAGCAGCTTTGGGGGGCCGACCTCCTACAATGAGCAGTTCTTC. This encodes CASSFGGPTSYNEQFF.

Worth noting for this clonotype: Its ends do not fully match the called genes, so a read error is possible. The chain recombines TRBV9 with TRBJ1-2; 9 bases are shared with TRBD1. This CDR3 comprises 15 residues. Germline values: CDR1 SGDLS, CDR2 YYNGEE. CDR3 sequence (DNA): TGTGGCAGCACCGTGGTGGGGACAGGGAACGGCGGCTACACCTTC. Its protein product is CGSTVVGTGNGGYTF.

CDR3 DNA sequence: TGTGCCAGCAGTTTGTCAGGGGAGTACAATGAGCAGTTCTTC. It translates to CASSLSGEYNEQFF. The rearrangement joins TRBV28 to TRBJ2-1; possibly TRBD1 for D (6 bases). This CDR3 spans 14 amino acids. CDR1 MDHEN and CDR2 SYDVKM come from the germline V gene. V lost 3 bases, J lost 4 bases, and 10 bases lay in between.

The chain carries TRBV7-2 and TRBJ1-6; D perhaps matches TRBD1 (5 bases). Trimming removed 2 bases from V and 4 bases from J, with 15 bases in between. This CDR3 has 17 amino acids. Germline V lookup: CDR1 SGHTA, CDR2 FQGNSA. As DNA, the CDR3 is TGTGCCAGCAGCTTATCCAGGGTTTCTCTGTATAATTCACCCCTCCACTTT. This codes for CASSLSRVSLYNSPLHF.

The CDR3 loop is CASSQVGTGGGNEQFF. DNA of the CDR3: TGTGCCAGCAGCCAAGTGGGGACAGGGGGGGGGAATGAGCAGTTCTTC. This chain joins TRBV4-2 and TRBJ2-1; 11 bases are a match to TRBD1. Per germline, CDR1 LGHNA and CDR2 YNFKEQ. There are 16 residues in the CDR3. V shed 1 base, J shed 7 bases, and the junction held 6 bases outside the gene matches.

The CDR3 DNA follows: TGTGCCAGCAGCGTAGTGGATGTCAGGGACACCATATATTTT. Its translation: CASSVVDVRDTIYF. The V and J genes are TRBV9 and TRBJ1-3; D perhaps matches TRBD1 (5 bases). The V and J ends lost 0 bases and 8 bases respectively, with 12 bases between them. The CDR3 is 14 residues long. CDR1 and CDR2 from the germline V gene are SGDLS and YYNGEE.

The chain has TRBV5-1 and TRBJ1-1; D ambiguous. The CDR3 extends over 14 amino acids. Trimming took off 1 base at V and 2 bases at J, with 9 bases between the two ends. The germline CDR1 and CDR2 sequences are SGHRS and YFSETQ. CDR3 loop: CASSLRNRNTEAFF. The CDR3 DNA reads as TGCGCCAGCAGCTTGAGGAACAGAAACACTGAAGCTTTCTTT. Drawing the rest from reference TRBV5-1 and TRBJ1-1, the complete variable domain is KAGVTQTPRYLIKTRGQQVTLSCSPISGHRSVSWYQQTPGQGLQFLFEYFSETQRNKGNFPGRFSGRQFSNSRSEMNVSTLELGDSALYLCASSLRNRNTEAFFGQGTRLTVV.

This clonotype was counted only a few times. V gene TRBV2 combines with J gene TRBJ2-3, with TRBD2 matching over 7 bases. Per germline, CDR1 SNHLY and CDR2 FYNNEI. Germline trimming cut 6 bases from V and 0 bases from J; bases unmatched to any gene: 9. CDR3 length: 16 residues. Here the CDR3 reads CASSDGTTPSTDTQYF. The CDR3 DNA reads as TGTGCCAGCAGCGATGGGACTACTCCAAGCACAGATACGCAGTATTTT. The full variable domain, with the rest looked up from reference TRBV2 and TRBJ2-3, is EPEVTQTPSHQVTQMGQEVILRCVPISNHLYFYWYRQILGQKVEFLVSFYNNEISEKSEIFDDQFSVERPDGSNFTLKIRSTKLEDSAMYFCASSDGTTPSTDTQYFGPGTRLTVL.

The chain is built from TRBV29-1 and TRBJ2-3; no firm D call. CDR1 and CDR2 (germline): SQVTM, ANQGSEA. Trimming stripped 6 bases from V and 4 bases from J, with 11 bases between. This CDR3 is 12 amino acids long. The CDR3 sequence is CSVLSWPDTQYF. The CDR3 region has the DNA TGCAGCGTCTTATCCTGGCCAGATACGCAGTATTTT.

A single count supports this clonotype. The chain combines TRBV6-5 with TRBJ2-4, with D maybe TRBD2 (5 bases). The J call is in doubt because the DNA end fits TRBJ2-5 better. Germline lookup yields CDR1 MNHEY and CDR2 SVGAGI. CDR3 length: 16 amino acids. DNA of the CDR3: TGTGCCAGCAGTTACTCGAAAACGGAGCGGCGGTCGACCCAGTACTTC. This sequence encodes CASSYSKTERRSTQYF.

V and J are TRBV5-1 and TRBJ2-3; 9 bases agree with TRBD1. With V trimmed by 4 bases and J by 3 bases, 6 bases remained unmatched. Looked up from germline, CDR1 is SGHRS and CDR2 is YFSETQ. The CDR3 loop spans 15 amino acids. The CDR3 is CASSRTGVWTDTQYF. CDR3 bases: TGCGCCAGCAGCCGGACAGGGGTTTGGACAGATACGCAGTATTTT. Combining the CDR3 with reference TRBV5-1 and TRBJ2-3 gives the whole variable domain KAGVTQTPRYLIKTRGQQVTLSCSPISGHRSVSWYQQTPGQGLQFLFEYFSETQRNKGNFPGRFSGRQFSNSRSEMNVSTLELGDSALYLCASSRTGVWTDTQYFGPGTRLTVL.

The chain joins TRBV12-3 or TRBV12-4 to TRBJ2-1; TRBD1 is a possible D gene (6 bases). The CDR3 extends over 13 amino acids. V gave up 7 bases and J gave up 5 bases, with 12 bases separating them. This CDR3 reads CASTLKGDNEQFF. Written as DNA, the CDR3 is TGTGCCAGCACCCTGAAGGGGGACAATGAGCAGTTCTTC.